These 5 T cell receptor beta chains came from one sample sequenced in a study of blood T cell repertoires in COVID-19 (dated by TCRdb to the early 2020s). Receptor amplification or capture employed the immunoSEQ multiplex PCR assay. Entries here come from immuneACCESS through TCRdb and include only in-frame sequences with V and J called. Some clones fail to appear in such tables; in the studies checked, an unresolved V gene covers under half of the shortfall, and the cause of the remainder is unknown. For this sample the table gives under 300,000 clones, of which just under 85% were detected only once. Just under 6.5% of the sample goes to the ten largest clones. Sequencing was performed on peripheral blood. The source of these receptors is a woman in her sixties with active or convalescent COVID-19.

CDR3 region: CASSLGLAGSTDTQYF. The CDR3 nucleotides read TGTGCCAGCAGCTTGGGACTAGCGGGTAGCACAGATACGCAGTATTTT. This chain joins TRBV5-4 and TRBJ2-3, with 10 bases matching TRBD2. The germline gives CDR1 SGHNT, CDR2 YYREEE (reference sequence). V gave up 0 bases and J gave up 0 bases; unmatched junction bases: 1. The CDR3 extends over 16 amino acids.

The rearrangement uses TRBV13 and TRBJ1-1; tentatively, D is TRBD1 (6 bases). This CDR3 has 14 amino acids. With 6 bases removed from V and 0 bases from J, the gap between germline ends came to 11 bases. In germline, CDR1 is PRHDT, CDR2 FYEKMQ (reference sequence). The chain's CDR3 is CASRSGGLNTEAFF. The CDR3 bases are TGTGCCAGCAGGTCGGGGGGGCTGAACACTGAAGCTTTCTTT.

The chain carries TRBV5-8 and TRBJ1-3; 7 bases are a match to TRBD1. V dropped 4 bases and J dropped 0; count of bases not matched to a gene: 13. The CDR3 extends over 18 amino acids. Germline V gene lookup returns CDR1 SGHTS and CDR2 YDEGEE. Written as DNA, the CDR3 is TGTGCCAGCAGCCTGAGAGTAACAGGGGTCCCCTCTGGAAACACCATATATTTT. Translated, it gives CASSLRVTGVPSGNTIYF.

The V and J genes are TRBV3-1 (or the pseudogene TRBV3-2) and TRBJ2-3, with 7 bases lining up with TRBD1. Germline loops: CDR1 LGHDT, CDR2 YNNKEL (reference sequence). This CDR3 spans 14 amino acids. V lost 3 bases and J lost 4; bases outside the gene matches: 4. The CDR3 nucleotides read TGTGCCAGCAGCCAGACAGGGTTCCCAGATACGCAGTATTTT. This gives the protein CASSQTGFPDTQYF.

The chain joins TRBV10-2 to TRBJ2-1; 12 nucleotides agree with TRBD2. The CDR3 covers 17 residues. Germline V CDR1 and CDR2: WSHSY, SAAADI. V shed 6 bases, J shed 0 bases, and the junction held 6 bases outside the gene matches. The CDR3 region is CASRGSSGRASYNEQFF. CDR3 sequence (DNA): TGCGCCAGCAGGGGGTCTAGCGGGAGGGCCTCCTACAATGAGCAGTTCTTC.